These 6 T cell receptor beta chains were sequenced from one sample in a study of metastatic and nonmetastatic thyroid tumors. From the PCR reads, TCRdb re-called clones with MiXCR. The sample shows about 14,000 clones, around a quarter of them seen only once. Thyroid surgery was performed in patients who had received no treatment beforehand. Sample: blood. These receptors were obtained from a female donor with papillary thyroid cancer or a benign thyroid nodule (not recorded which). Some clones in this sample may be carry-over from other donors' samples.

The chain links TRBV6-1 to TRBJ1-6, with 10 bases that match TRBD1. The CDR3 is made up of 15 amino acids. Germline values: CDR1 MNHNS, CDR2 SASEGT. The ends lost 1 base at V and 6 bases at J; junction bases unmatched: 0. CDR3 nucleotide sequence: TGTGCCAGCAGTGAAGGGACAGGGGGTAATTCACCCCTCCACTTT. Residues: CASSEGTGGNSPLHF.

This clone was found many times. The rearrangement uses TRBV27 and TRBJ2-5; tentatively, D is TRBD2 (6 bases). Deletions cut 0 bases from V and 7 bases from J, with 15 bases between. The germline gives CDR1 MNHEY, CDR2 SMNVEV (reference sequence). The CDR3 totals 15 residues. The CDR3 here is CASSLSLGRFATQYF. The CDR3 DNA follows: TGTGCCAGCAGTTTATCTCTTGGGAGGTTTGCGACCCAGTACTTC.

Turning to this clone: The junction and the germline gene differ at one end; a read error may be behind it. The gene calls are TRBV7-7 and TRBJ2-6; D unresolved. The germline CDR1 and CDR2 sequences are SSHAT and FNYEAQ (reference sequence). CDR3 size: 15 residues. This chain's CDR3 is CASSFGPSVANVLTF. The DNA for the CDR3 is TGTGCTAGCAGCTTTGGTCCCTCTGTGGCCAACGTCCTGACTTTC.

V is TRBV5-1 and J is TRBJ1-1; D remains unclear. The V gene's germline CDR1 is SGHRS and CDR2 YFSETQ. This CDR3 spans 16 amino acids. V was pared by 0 bases and J by 2 bases, with 14 bases between. CDR3 residues: CASSLAKSAGNTEAFF. The CDR3 DNA follows: TGCGCCAGCAGCTTGGCCAAGTCGGCGGGAAACACTGAAGCTTTCTTT.

The genes are TRBV9 and TRBJ2-1; 9 bases map to TRBD2. CDR3 length: 14 amino acids. The germline CDR1 and CDR2 sequences are SGDLS and YYNGEE. The ends lost 6 bases at V and 6 bases at J; junction bases unmatched: 7. CDR3 DNA sequence: TGTGCCAGCAACGACGGGACTAGCTCCAATGAGCAGTTCTTC. Its translation is CASNDGTSSNEQFF.

By its share, this clone is medium-sized. The V gene is TRBV19, the J gene TRBJ1-5; the D is unclear. V lost 7 bases and J lost 0, with 13 bases in between. The CDR3 is made up of 15 amino acids. The V gene's germline CDR1 is LNHDA and CDR2 SQIVND (reference sequence). CDR3 nucleotides: TGTGCCAGTAACTTGGGTCCGTATAGCAATCAGCCCCAGCATTTT. This codes for CASNLGPYSNQPQHF.